This entry lists 4 T cell receptor beta chains sequenced from one sample in a study of early T cells in non-severe SARS-CoV-2 infection. A single record per CDR3 protein comes from TCRdb applying MiXCR to the 5' RACE reads. Altogether about 60,000 distinct CDR3 sequences are present, around 10% being singletons, with the ten largest covering roughly 18%. Sequencing was done on a sample of whole blood. All receptors derive from an adult who was a healthcare worker with PCR-confirmed SARS-CoV-2 infection or an uninfected control (not recorded which).

By sample share, this clonotype is medium-sized. J is TRBJ1-3 and V is TRBV6-2 or TRBV6-3, with no clear D. Germline CDR1 MNHEY, CDR2 SVGEGT. The CDR3 covers 15 residues. With 0 bases removed from V and 2 bases from J, the gap between germline ends came to 8 bases. CDR3 nucleotide sequence: TGTGCCAGCAGTTACTCTTCCAATCCTGGAAACACCATATATTTT. Protein sequence: CASSYSSNPGNTIYF.

This clonotype was detected a few times. The chain uses TRBV6-5 and TRBJ1-5, with D possibly TRBD1 on 6 matching bases. The CDR3 consists of 15 residues. Germline V lookup: CDR1 MNHEY, CDR2 SVGAGI. V gave up 4 bases and J gave up 2 bases, with 12 bases separating them. The DNA for the CDR3 is TGTGCCAGCAGTTCCAGGGGTTGGGGCAATCAGCCCCAGCATTTT. It yields the protein CASSSRGWGNQPQHF.

This clonotype has at least ten counts. In DNA form, the CDR3 reads TGTGCCAGCAGCTTGGGACAGGGGCGCGTAGATACGCAGTATTTT. Amino acids: CASSLGQGRVDTQYF. This chain connects TRBV7-9 to TRBJ2-3; 10 nucleotides line up with TRBD1. Germline loops: CDR1 SEHNR, CDR2 FQNEAQ (reference sequence). The CDR3 length is 15 residues. Unmatched junction bases numbered 5, after V lost 3 bases and J lost 5 bases.

The rearrangement joins TRBV25-1 to TRBJ2-5; 12 bases are shared with TRBD2. V trimming: 10 bases; J trimming: 5 bases; junction bases outside the gene matches: 17. Germline lookup yields CDR1 MGHDK and CDR2 SYGVNS. This CDR3 has 17 residues. CDR3 residues: CAIEKKGLAGGAETQYF. CDR3 nucleotides: TGTGCCATCGAAAAGAAGGGTCTAGCGGGAGGGGCGGAGACCCAGTACTTC.